Listed here are 20 T cell receptor beta chains from one sample, sequenced in a study of T cells in Graves' hyperthyroidism and ophthalmopathy. RNA transcripts were the template for amplifying TCR beta CDR3 regions. First-round RT-PCR targeting the TCR CDR3 was performed with the HTBI primer set. One entry per CDR3 protein, called by TCRdb with MiXCR from the multiplex PCR reads. The data hold about 550,000 distinct CDR3 sequences, with 20% observed a single time. Sequencing was done on a sample of blood. The receptors were gathered from a man aged 18 to 30 with Graves' hyperthyroidism.

The gene calls are TRBV6-2 or TRBV6-3 and TRBJ2-7; 8 nucleotides match TRBD1. The length of the CDR3 is 15 residues. CDR1 and CDR2 (germline): MNHEY, SVGEGT. V gave up 6 bases and J gave up 2 bases; unmatched junction bases: 9. The CDR3 DNA reads as TGTGCCAGCAGCAGTACAGGGGGTCTAACCTACGAGCAGTACTTC. It yields the protein CASSSTGGLTYEQYF.

This clonotype was counted many times. The J gene is TRBJ1-5, the V gene TRBV19, with 8 bases aligning to TRBD1. J was trimmed by 5 bases and V by 3 bases; bases with no gene match: 6. Germline assignment: CDR1 LNHDA and CDR2 SQIVND (reference sequence). This CDR3 region has 15 residues. CDR3 residues: CASSIGQGPHQPQHF. CDR3 coding DNA: TGTGCCAGTAGTATCGGACAGGGACCTCATCAGCCCCAGCATTTT.

V gene TRBV30 combines with J gene TRBJ2-7; TRBD1 agrees at 7 bases. CDR3 size: 12 residues. The V gene's germline CDR1 is GTSNPN and CDR2 SVGIG (reference sequence). V lost 3 bases and J lost 3; bases outside the gene matches: 2. The CDR3 DNA reads as TGTGCCTGGAGGGGGGACAGCTACGAGCAGTACTTC. It codes for CAWRGDSYEQYF.

The sample holds many counts of this clonotype. The chain joins TRBV3-1 to TRBJ2-5, with D maybe TRBD1 (5 bases). CDR3 size: 16 residues. CDR1 is LGHDT, CDR2 YNNKEL, per germline (reference sequence). The V end was cut by 1 base, the J end by 1 base, with 13 bases between. The DNA for the CDR3 is TGTGCCAGCAGCCAAGCAGGGTCCGACGTCCAAGAGACCCAGTACTTC. Amino acids: CASSQAGSDVQETQYF.

The chain has TRBV6-2 or TRBV6-3 and TRBJ1-5; a possible D gene is TRBD1 (5 bases). CDR3 length: 18 amino acids. Germline V gene data show CDR1 as MNHEY and CDR2 as SVGEGT. Trimming pared 6 bases from V and 0 bases from J, leaving 21 bases between. This CDR3 is CASSLTGAGLHSNQPQHF. CDR3 DNA: TGTGCCAGCAGCCTAACCGGGGCAGGGCTCCATAGCAATCAGCCCCAGCATTTT.

At least ten counts were recorded for this clonotype. This chain joins TRBV28 and TRBJ1-1; D unresolved. V lost 5 bases and J lost 0, with 10 bases in between. Germline CDR1 MDHEN, CDR2 SYDVKM. The CDR3 runs 14 residues. The CDR3 coding sequence is TGTGCCAGCAGTCCCAAATTTATGAACACTGAAGCTTTCTTT. The encoded protein is CASSPKFMNTEAFF. Full variable domain (outside the CDR3, taken from reference TRBV28 and TRBJ1-1): DVKVTQSSRYLVKRTGEKVFLECVQDMDHENMFWYRQDPGLGLRLIYFSYDVKMKEKGDIPEGYSVSREKKERFSLILESASTNQTSMYLCASSPKFMNTEAFFGQGTRLTVV.

This clonotype was seen at least ten times. CDR3 in amino acids: CASAPGGRDTIYF. As DNA, the CDR3 is TGTGCCAGCGCACCAGGGGGAAGGGACACCATATATTTT. This chain joins TRBV28 and TRBJ1-3; 7 bases fit TRBD1. J gave up 8 bases and V 8 bases, and 9 bases lay outside the gene matches. Per germline, CDR1 MDHEN and CDR2 SYDVKM. This CDR3 comprises 13 residues.

In the case of this clonotype: The junction departs from the called germline gene at one end, perhaps through a read error. The chain employs TRBV2 and TRBJ1-5; D unresolved. The germline gives CDR1 SNHLY, CDR2 FYNNEI. The CDR3 sequence is 14 residues long. The CDR3 nucleotides read TGTGCCAGCAGTGAACAGGCGGTGGAACAGCCTCAGCATTTT. Translating it yields CASSEQAVEQPQHF.

The sample holds many counts of this clonotype. This chain connects TRBV7-2 to TRBJ2-7; 10 bases map to TRBD1. The CDR3 contains 15 residues. CDR1 and CDR2 (germline): SGHTA, FQGNSA. Losses at the gene ends were 5 bases for V and 4 bases for J; bases not matched to a gene: 8. The CDR3 region is CASSQTGTGDYEQYF. CDR3 nucleotides: TGTGCCAGCAGCCAAACCGGGACAGGGGATTACGAGCAGTACTTC.

About this clonotype itself: Germline and junction disagree at one end, which may indicate a read error. The chain uses TRBV12-3 or TRBV12-4 and TRBJ1-1; a possible D gene is TRBD1 (6 bases). This CDR3 is built from 12 residues. The DNA of the CDR3 is TGTGCCAGCAGAATAACAGGGTCTGATGCTTTCTTT. Translated, it gives CASRITGSDAFF.

This clonotype was seen repeatedly, ten times or more. V gene TRBV7-8 combines with J gene TRBJ2-7, with 11 positions matching TRBD2. V lost 5 bases to trimming and J lost 2 bases; unmatched junction nucleotides: 11. The CDR3 is 17 residues long. The V gene's germline CDR1 is SGHVS and CDR2 FQNEAQ. CDR3 in amino acids: CASSRLVPSGGPYEQYF. In DNA, the CDR3 is TGTGCCAGCAGCCGGCTAGTTCCTAGCGGGGGGCCCTACGAGCAGTACTTC.

This clonotype was observed a handful of times. A much more abundant neighbour one base away suggests this may be a read error. This sequence joins TRBV12-3 or TRBV12-4 and TRBJ2-7; 13 bases are a match to TRBD2. The junction had 9 bases not matched to a gene; V was cut back by 4 bases and J by 6 bases. The length of the CDR3 is 16 residues. This CDR3 reads CASSSTGTSGDSEQYF. The CDR3 DNA follows: TGTGCCAGCAGTTCAACAGGGACTAGCGGGGATAGCGAGCAGTACTTC.

This clonotype was observed a few times. The chain uses TRBV4-1 and TRBJ1-5; D gene ambiguous. CDR1 and CDR2 from the germline V gene are MGHRA and YSYEKL. The CDR3 is 15 amino acids. V shed 6 bases and J shed 0 bases, with 12 bases lying between them. For the CDR3, the DNA is TGCGCCAGCAGACCTGGACTATATAGCAATCAGCCCCAGCATTTT. It codes for CASRPGLYSNQPQHF.

Many counts were recorded for this clonotype. The V gene is TRBV12-3 or TRBV12-4, the J gene TRBJ2-7, with a tentative D call TRBD1 (6 bases). CDR3 length equals 14 residues. The V and J ends lost 6 bases and 5 bases respectively, with 17 bases between them. CDR3 sequence (DNA): TGTGCCAGCAGCGATGGAGACAGGATGAACGAGCAGTACTTC. Its protein product is CASSDGDRMNEQYF.

With regard to this clonotype: One base away lies a much larger clone, so this may be a sequencing read error. The chain links TRBV29-1 to TRBJ1-1; D uncertain. CDR3 length: 14 residues. The germline V gene encodes CDR1 SQVTM and CDR2 ANQGSEA. This CDR3 is CSVEEKGMNTEACF. Here the CDR3 DNA reads TGCAGCGTTGAAGAGAAGGGCATGAACACTGAAGCTTGCTTT.

This clonotype was seen many times. This chain joins TRBV2 and TRBJ2-7; 8 bases are a match to TRBD1. This CDR3 contains 13 residues. The V gene's germline CDR1 is SNHLY and CDR2 FYNNEI. V was clipped by 11 bases and J by 5 bases; unmatched bases: 11. For the CDR3, the DNA is TGTGCCCTCGAGACAGGGGAGAGCAACGAGCAGTACTTC. This gives the protein CALETGESNEQYF. Complete variable domain (other parts from reference TRBV2 and TRBJ2-7): EPEVTQTPSHQVTQMGQEVILRCVPISNHLYFYWYRQILGQKVEFLVSFYNNEISEKSEIFDDQFSVERPDGSNFTLKIRSTKLEDSAMYFCALETGESNEQYFGPGTRLTVT.

With regard to this clonotype: Being one base from a much bigger clone, this may be a read error. The CDR3 reads CASAHRTSPLDCEQYF. CDR3 DNA sequence: TGTGCCAGCGCCCACAGGACTAGCCCCCTCGACTGCGAGCAGTACTTC. The V gene is TRBV27, the J gene TRBJ2-7; TRBD2 matches 8 bases. The CDR3 has 16 amino acids. Germline V gene lookup returns CDR1 MNHEY and CDR2 SMNVEV (reference sequence). Unmatched junction bases numbered 18, after V lost 8 bases and J lost 6 bases.

As for this clonotype: This may arise from a read error, as a much more abundant clone is one base away. The CDR3 end shows no conserved phenylalanine or tryptophan, and so a read error is likely. V and J are TRBV6-5 and TRBJ2-2, with D perhaps matching TRBD1 (5 bases). The CDR3 runs to 15 residues. Germline V gives CDR1 MNHEY, CDR2 SVGAGI. V gave up 3 bases and J gave up 3 bases, with 11 bases separating them. CDR3 nucleotides: TGTGCCAGCAGTTATTCACAGGCGCACACCGGGGAGCTGTTTTAT. It yields the protein CASSYSQAHTGELFY.

This clonotype came up many times. The J gene is TRBJ1-5, the V gene TRBV12-3 or TRBV12-4, with unresolved D. This CDR3 has 16 amino acids. Trimming shortened V by 3 bases and J by 0 bases, and 12 bases separated the two germline ends. The CDR3 nucleotides are TGTGCCAGCAGTTTTAGCAGGACCTATAGCAATCAGCCCCAGCATTTT. It specifies CASSFSRTYSNQPQHF.

This clonotype was seen at least ten times. The chain recombines TRBV20-1 with TRBJ2-7; TRBD1 agrees at 8 bases. The CDR3 spans 15 residues. V shed 3 bases, J shed 0 bases, and the junction held 7 bases outside the gene matches. Germline CDR1 reads DFQATT; CDR2 reads SNEGSKA (reference sequence). CDR3 nucleotide sequence: TGCAGTGCTAGGGACAGGGAGGAACCCTCCTACGAGCAGTACTTC. It specifies CSARDREEPSYEQYF.